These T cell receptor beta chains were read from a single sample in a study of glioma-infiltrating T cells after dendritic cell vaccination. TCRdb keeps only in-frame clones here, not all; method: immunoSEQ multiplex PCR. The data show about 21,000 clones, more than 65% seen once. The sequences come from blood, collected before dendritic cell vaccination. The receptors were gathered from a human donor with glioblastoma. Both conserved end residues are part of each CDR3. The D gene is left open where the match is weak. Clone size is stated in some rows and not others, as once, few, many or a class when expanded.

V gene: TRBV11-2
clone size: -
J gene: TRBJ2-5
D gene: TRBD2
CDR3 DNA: TGTGCCAGCAGCTTCTATCTGACTAGCGGAAAAGAGACCCAGTACTTC
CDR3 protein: CASSFYLTSGKETQYF

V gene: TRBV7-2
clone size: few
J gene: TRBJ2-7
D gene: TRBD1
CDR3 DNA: TGTGCCAGCAGCCAATACAGGGGTTACTCCTACGAGCAGTACTTC
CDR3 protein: CASSQYRGYSYEQYF

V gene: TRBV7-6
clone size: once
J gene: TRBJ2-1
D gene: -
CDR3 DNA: TGTGCCAGCAGCACCACGTCGACAGCCTACAATGAGCAGTTCTTC
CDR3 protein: CASSTTSTAYNEQFF

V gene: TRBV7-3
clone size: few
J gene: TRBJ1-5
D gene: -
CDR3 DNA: TGTGCCAGCAGCTTAGGCGCGGCCAATCAGCCCCAGCATTTT
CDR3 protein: CASSLGAANQPQHF

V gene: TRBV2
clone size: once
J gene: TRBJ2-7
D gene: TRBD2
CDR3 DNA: TGTGCCAGCAGTGCCACTAGCGGACTCGGGGAGCAGTACTTC
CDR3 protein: CASSATSGLGEQYF

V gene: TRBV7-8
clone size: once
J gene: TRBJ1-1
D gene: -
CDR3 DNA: TGTGCCAGCAGCCAGTGGGGGGTCAACACTGAAGCTTTCTTT
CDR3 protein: CASSQWGVNTEAFF

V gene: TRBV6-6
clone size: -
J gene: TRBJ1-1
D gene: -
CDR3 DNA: TGTGCCAGCAGCCACCTCAGGGACACTGAAGCTTTCTTT
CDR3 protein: CASSHLRDTEAFF

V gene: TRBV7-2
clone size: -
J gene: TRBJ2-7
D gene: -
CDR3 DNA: TGTGCCAGCAGCTTAGGGACACGCTACGAGCAGTACTTC
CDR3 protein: CASSLGTRYEQYF

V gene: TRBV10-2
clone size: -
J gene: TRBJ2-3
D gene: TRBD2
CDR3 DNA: TGCGCCAGCAGTGGACTAGCGGAGACTAGCACAGATACGCAGTATTTT
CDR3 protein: CASSGLAETSTDTQYF

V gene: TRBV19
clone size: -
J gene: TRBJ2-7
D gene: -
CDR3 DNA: TGTGCCAGTAGTATAGCGCGAGGCTACGAGCAGTACTTC
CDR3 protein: CASSIARGYEQYF

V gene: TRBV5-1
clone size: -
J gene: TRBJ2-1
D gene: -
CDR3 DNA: TGCGCCAGCAGTTTCCTGACGGTGGGAGGTTCCTACAATGAGCAGTTCTTC
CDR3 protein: CASSFLTVGGSYNEQFF

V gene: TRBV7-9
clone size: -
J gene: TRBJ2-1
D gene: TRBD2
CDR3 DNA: TGTGCCAGCAGCTCCATGGGACTAATAGAGAATGAGCAGTTCTTC
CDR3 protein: CASSSMGLIENEQFF

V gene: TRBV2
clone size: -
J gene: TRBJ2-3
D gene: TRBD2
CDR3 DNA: TGTGCCAGCAGTGGGAGCCGCGGGGGTAGCACAGATACGCAGTATTTT
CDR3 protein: CASSGSRGGSTDTQYF

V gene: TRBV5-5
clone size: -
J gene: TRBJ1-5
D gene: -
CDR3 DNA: TGTGCCAGCAGCTCGACAGTGGCGAATCAGCCCCAGCATTTT
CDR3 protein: CASSSTVANQPQHF

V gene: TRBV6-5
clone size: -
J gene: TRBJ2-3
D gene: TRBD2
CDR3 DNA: TGTGCCAGCAGCCACATAGCGGGTGGCACAGATACGCAGTATTTT
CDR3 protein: CASSHIAGGTDTQYF

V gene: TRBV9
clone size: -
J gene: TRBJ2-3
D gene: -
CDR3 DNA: TGTGCCAGCAGCGAGGCGAACGGGGTGACAGATACGCAGTATTTT
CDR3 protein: CASSEANGVTDTQYF

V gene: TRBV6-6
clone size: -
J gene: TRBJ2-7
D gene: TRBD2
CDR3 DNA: TGTGCCAGCAGCCCGAAGTACGGGGCGGGAGGGTACGAGCAGTACTTC
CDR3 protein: CASSPKYGAGGYEQYF

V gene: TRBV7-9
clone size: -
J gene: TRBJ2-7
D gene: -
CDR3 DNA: TGTGCCAGCAGCCACGCCCCGGCCTACGAGCAGTACTTC
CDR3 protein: CASSHAPAYEQYF

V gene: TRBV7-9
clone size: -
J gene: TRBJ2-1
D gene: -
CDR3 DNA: TGTGCCAGCAGCTTAGACGGCGGGATCACCTACAATGAGCAGTTCTTC
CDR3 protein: CASSLDGGITYNEQFF

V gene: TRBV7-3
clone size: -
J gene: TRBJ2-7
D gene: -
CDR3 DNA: TGTGCCAGCAGCCCATCAGGCCACTCTGACGAGCAGTACTTC
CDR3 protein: CASSPSGHSDEQYF